Shown below are 29 T cell receptor beta chains from a single sample sequenced in a study of T cells in Graves' hyperthyroidism and ophthalmopathy. It was RNA transcripts that yielded the amplified TCR beta CDR3 regions. With the HTBI primer set, the TCR CDR3 went through a first round of RT-PCR. One entry per CDR3 protein results from TCRdb running MiXCR on the multiplex PCR reads. The table has about 560,000 distinct CDR3 sequences, approximately 14% seen once; the top ten hold around 7.5%. The sequenced material came from blood. These receptor sequences come from a woman aged 25-40 years with Graves' hyperthyroidism.

In its sample, this clonotype was seen many times. The chain employs TRBV10-2 and TRBJ2-1, with 8 nucleotides matching TRBD2. V gave up 6 bases and J gave up 9 bases; unmatched junction bases: 7. The CDR3 contains 13 residues. Germline V lookup: CDR1 WSHSY, CDR2 SAAADI. This chain's CDR3 is CASRGLVAAEQFF. The CDR3 nucleotides are TGCGCCAGCAGGGGACTAGTAGCTGCTGAGCAGTTCTTC.

This clonotype was found many times. The gene calls are TRBV6-1 and TRBJ1-2; TRBD1 matches at 7 bases. Germline V gene data show CDR1 as MNHNS and CDR2 as SASEGT. The CDR3 sequence is 13 residues long. Trimming cost V 5 bases and J 6 bases; bases outside gene matches: 6. The CDR3 DNA sequence: TGTGCCAGCAGTCGAGGGGGCGCGGATGGCTACACCTTC. This translates into CASSRGGADGYTF.

This clonotype was counted many times. CDR3 DNA: TGTGCCAGCAGCTTAACAGGGGGCGCGGACACTGAAGCTTTCTTT. It translates to CASSLTGGADTEAFF. V gene TRBV13 combines with J gene TRBJ1-1; 9 nucleotides match TRBD1. This CDR3 spans 15 amino acids. V shed 2 bases, J shed 3 bases, and the junction held 4 bases outside the gene matches. Per the germline V gene, CDR1 is PRHDT and CDR2 is FYEKMQ (reference sequence).

The V call is TRBV5-1, the J call TRBJ2-7, with TRBD2 matching over 12 bases. V lost 4 bases and J lost 2; bases outside the gene matches: 7. Germline V gene sequence: CDR1 SGHRS, CDR2 YFSETQ. The CDR3 consists of 16 residues. CDR3 sequence: CASSPVTSGRTYEQYF. In DNA form, the CDR3 reads TGCGCCAGCAGCCCTGTGACTAGCGGGAGAACCTACGAGCAGTACTTC.

This clonotype was seen many times. V usage is TRBV30 and J usage is TRBJ2-1; D gene ambiguous. Germline loops: CDR1 GTSNPN, CDR2 SVGIG (reference sequence). This CDR3 has 15 amino acids. Trimming removed 3 bases at V and 4 bases at J, with 16 bases between. The CDR3 loop is CAWRPNGRPYNEQFF. The CDR3 DNA reads as TGTGCCTGGAGGCCAAACGGCAGGCCTTACAATGAGCAGTTCTTC.

In its sample, this clonotype was seen many times. Sequence at one end of the junction differs from germline and may be a read error. The V and J genes are TRBV12-3 or TRBV12-4 and TRBJ1-1; TRBD1 matches 9 bases. This CDR3 spans 14 amino acids. CDR3 sequence (DNA): TGTGCCAGCAGTCTTACCAGACAGGGGGAGTGGCAACTCTTT. Encoded protein: CASSLTRQGEWQLF.

This chain links TRBV27 with TRBJ2-2; D call uncertain. The V gene lost 3 bases and the J gene lost 0 bases, with 5 bases spanning the gap. From germline, CDR1 is MNHEY and CDR2 SMNVEV (reference sequence). The CDR3 runs 14 residues. The CDR3 nucleotides are TGTGCCAGCAGTTTTAATACGAACACCGGGGAGCTGTTTTTT. Translated, it gives CASSFNTNTGELFF.

Only a few counts were recorded for this clonotype. V and J are TRBV10-3 and TRBJ1-2, with D perhaps TRBD1 (6 bases). The V end lost 10 bases, the J end lost 4 bases, and 13 bases lay between the germline ends. Germline CDR1 reads ENHRY; CDR2 reads SYGVKD. The CDR3 sequence is 12 residues long. The CDR3 coding sequence is TGTGCCACCTACAGGGAATCCTATGGCTACACCTTC. Amino acid sequence: CATYRESYGYTF.

As regards this clonotype: The junction and the germline gene differ at one end; a read error may be behind it. J is TRBJ2-1 and V is TRBV2; 9 positions agree with TRBD2. The CDR3 is 11 residues long. CDR1 is SNHLY and CDR2 is FYNNEI in the germline V gene. The CDR3 is CASSGLAGAVF. CDR3 DNA sequence: TGTGCCAGCAGTGGCTTAGCGGGGGCGGTCTTC.

The rearrangement uses TRBV30 and TRBJ2-3; D is perhaps TRBD1 (5 bases). CDR3 length equals 13 residues. Between the trimmed V and J ends, which lost 4 bases and 4 bases, there was a span of 12 bases. CDR1 is GTSNPN and CDR2 is SVGIG in the germline V gene (reference sequence). The CDR3 bases are TGTGCCTGGAATCGAGACAGAGCAGATACGCAGTATTTT. Residues: CAWNRDRADTQYF.

The sample holds a few counts of this clonotype. J is TRBJ2-2 and V is TRBV10-3; no firm D call. V gave up 11 bases and J gave up 5 bases, with 12 bases separating them. The germline gives CDR1 ENHRY, CDR2 SYGVKD. The CDR3 spans 12 residues. The CDR3: CAASWVTGELFF. The DNA for the CDR3 is TGTGCCGCGAGTTGGGTGACCGGGGAGCTGTTTTTT.

This clonotype showed up just a few times. The chain links TRBV11-3 to TRBJ1-3, with a possible D match to TRBD1 (5 bases). CDR3 length equals 14 residues. CDR1 and CDR2 from the germline V gene are SGHNT and YENEEA. V lost 2 bases, J lost 2 bases, and 7 bases lay in between. The chain's CDR3 is CASSLWGAGNTIYF. The CDR3 DNA is TGTGCCAGCAGCTTATGGGGGGCTGGAAACACCATATATTTT. The variable domain in full, completed from reference TRBV11-3 and TRBJ1-3, reads EAGVVQSPRYKIIEKKQPVAFWCNPISGHNTLYWYLQNLGQGPELLIRYENEEAVDDSQLPKDRFSAERLKGVDSTLKIQPAELGDSAVYLCASSLWGAGNTIYFGEGSWLTVV.

The V gene is TRBV20-1, the J gene TRBJ2-7, with TRBD2 matching 11 bases. The V gene end was trimmed by 4 bases and the J gene end by 2 bases; junction bases not matched to a gene: 4. This CDR3 contains 14 residues. Germline V CDR1 and CDR2: DFQATT, SNEGSKA (reference sequence). CDR3 protein: CSATGTSGPYEQYF. The CDR3 nucleotides are TGCAGTGCTACCGGGACTAGCGGACCCTACGAGCAGTACTTC.

V usage is TRBV27 and J usage is TRBJ1-5; the match to TRBD1 covers 10 bases. Germline assignment: CDR1 MNHEY and CDR2 SMNVEV (reference sequence). The length of the CDR3 is 18 residues. Trimming removed 2 bases from V and 9 bases from J; junction bases left unmatched: 16. The CDR3: CASSLMTVPGQGFTPQHF. The CDR3 DNA sequence: TGTGCCAGCAGTTTAATGACCGTGCCGGGACAGGGGTTTACGCCCCAGCATTTT.

The chain has TRBV19 and TRBJ1-5, with TRBD1 as a possible D gene (6 bases). Germline CDR1 and CDR2: LNHDA and SQIVND (reference sequence). Trimming removed 3 bases from V and 0 bases from J, with 9 bases in between. CDR3 length equals 15 residues. The CDR3 region is CASSMDSYSNQPQHF. As DNA, the CDR3 is TGTGCCAGTAGTATGGACAGTTATAGCAATCAGCCCCAGCATTTT.

This clonotype was observed a handful of times. The J gene is TRBJ2-2, the V gene TRBV5-1; D is unresolved. The CDR3 is made up of 15 amino acids. Germline CDR1 SGHRS, CDR2 YFSETQ. Trimming shortened V by 7 bases and J by 2 bases, and 15 bases separated the two germline ends. The CDR3 loop reads CASFTRPYNTGELFF. In nucleotides, the CDR3 is TGCGCCAGCTTTACCAGGCCCTATAACACCGGGGAGCTGTTTTTT.

The table lists this clonotype with a few counts. V is TRBV7-2 and J is TRBJ1-6, with D possibly matching TRBD1 (5 bases). The V and J ends lost 1 base and 7 bases respectively, with 8 bases between them. The length of the CDR3 is 14 residues. From germline, CDR1 is SGHTA and CDR2 FQGNSA. The CDR3 here is CASSLVDTNSPLHF. DNA of the CDR3: TGTGCCAGCAGCTTAGTGGACACAAATTCACCCCTCCACTTT.

There are a few counts of this clonotype. This sequence joins TRBV24-1 and TRBJ1-4; D perhaps matches TRBD1 (5 bases). This CDR3 has 14 amino acids. The germline V gene has CDR1 KGHDR and CDR2 SFDVKD. V was trimmed by 9 bases and J by 7 bases, leaving 17 bases between them. The CDR3: CATVGEVLFEKLFF. In nucleotides, the CDR3 is TGTGCCACCGTGGGGGAGGTGCTTTTTGAAAAACTGTTTTTT.

This clonotype was picked up a small number of times. V and J are TRBV19 and TRBJ2-1; D gene ambiguous. Germline V gives CDR1 LNHDA, CDR2 SQIVND (reference sequence). CDR3 length: 12 residues. With 3 bases removed from V and 5 bases from J, the gap between germline ends came to 5 bases. CDR3 protein: CASSIIDNEQFF. CDR3 bases: TGTGCCAGTAGTATCATCGACAATGAGCAGTTCTTC.

This clonotype has a handful of counts. The chain has TRBV11-2 and TRBJ2-7, with D possibly being TRBD1 (5 bases). Deletions cut 2 bases from V and 6 bases from J, with 17 bases between. The CDR3 runs to 15 residues. Germline V gene lookup returns CDR1 SGHAT and CDR2 FQNNGV. Here the CDR3 DNA reads TGTGCCAGCAGCTTAATTCCCAGGGCGGCCGGCGAGCAGTACTTC. It is translated as CASSLIPRAAGEQYF.

The gene calls are TRBV7-3 and TRBJ2-6; D may be TRBD2 (5 bases). Trimming stripped 5 bases from V and 1 base from J, with 15 bases between. CDR1 is SGHTA and CDR2 is FQGTGA in the germline V gene. The CDR3 has 17 amino acids. The CDR3 sequence: CASSPRSGRSGANVLTF. CDR3 in DNA: TGTGCCAGCAGCCCTAGGAGCGGAAGATCTGGGGCCAACGTCCTGACTTTC.

The V call is TRBV5-1, the J call TRBJ1-4; weak D call: TRBD1 (6 bases). CDR1 and CDR2 from the germline V gene are SGHRS and YFSETQ. V was pared by 2 bases and J by 8 bases, with 13 bases between. The CDR3 loop spans 14 amino acids. Written as DNA, the CDR3 is TGCGCCAGCAGCTTTAACAGGGCGGCCGAAAAACTGTTTTTT. This codes for CASSFNRAAEKLFF.

The table lists this clonotype with many counts. The V call is TRBV7-9, the J call TRBJ1-1; 10 bases map to TRBD1. V trimming: 5 bases; J trimming: 1 base; junction bases outside the gene matches: 4. This CDR3 has 15 residues. CDR1 SEHNR and CDR2 FQNEAQ come from the germline V gene (reference sequence). CDR3 protein: CASSQGQGTNTEAFF. CDR3 sequence (DNA): TGTGCCAGCAGCCAGGGACAGGGGACGAACACTGAAGCTTTCTTT.

This clonotype was counted between two and nine times. The chain recombines TRBV5-1 with TRBJ2-1; 11 positions match TRBD2. The germline CDR1 and CDR2 sequences are SGHRS and YFSETQ. This CDR3 is 15 amino acids long. With V trimmed by 0 bases and J by 9 bases, 5 bases remained unmatched. DNA for the CDR3: TGCGCCAGCAGCTTGGTAACTAGCGGGAGCGCTGAGCAGTTCTTC. Its translation is CASSLVTSGSAEQFF.

This clonotype was detected only a few times. The chain combines TRBV7-6 with TRBJ2-6, with no clear D. The CDR3 has 17 residues. The V gene lost 3 bases and the J gene lost 3 bases, with 15 bases spanning the gap. CDR1 and CDR2 from the germline V gene are SGHVS and FNYEAQ. CDR3 residues: CASSLPSPKDGANVLTF. The CDR3 DNA reads TGTGCCAGCAGCTTGCCCTCACCGAAGGATGGGGCCAACGTCCTGACTTTC. Variable domain in full (rest from reference TRBV7-6 and TRBJ2-6): GAGVSQSPRYKVTKRGQDVALRCDPISGHVSLYWYRQALGQGPEFLTYFNYEAQQDKSGLPNDRFSAERPEGSISTLTIQRTEQRDSAMYRCASSLPSPKDGANVLTFGAGSRLTVL.

This clonotype was picked up a small number of times. The chain couples TRBV30 to TRBJ2-1; 14 nucleotides match TRBD2. CDR3 length equals 15 residues. Germline lookup yields CDR1 GTSNPN and CDR2 SVGIG (reference sequence). The V and J ends lost 2 bases and 10 bases, in that order; junction bases with no gene match: 7. CDR3 nucleotide sequence: TGTGCCTGGAGTCCGGGACTAGCGGGAGTTTCCGAGCAGTTCTTC. Translated, it gives CAWSPGLAGVSEQFF.

This clonotype was found a few times. The rearrangement links TRBV30 to TRBJ2-2; 11 bases match TRBD2. CDR1 and CDR2 from the germline V gene are GTSNPN and SVGIG (reference sequence). CDR3 size: 17 residues. Trimming removed 2 bases from V and 5 bases from J; junction bases left unmatched: 10. This CDR3 is CAWSPRLAGKKTGELFF. CDR3 nucleotides: TGTGCCTGGAGTCCACGACTAGCGGGAAAGAAAACCGGGGAGCTGTTTTTT. Full variable domain (missing parts from reference TRBV30 and TRBJ2-2): SQTIHQWPATLVQPVGSPLSLECTVEGTSNPNLYWYRQAAGRGLQLLFYSVGIGQISSEVPQNLSASRPQDRQFILSSKKLLLSDSGFYLCAWSPRLAGKKTGELFFGEGSRLTVL.

This chain uses TRBV29-1 with TRBJ2-6; tentatively, D is TRBD1 or TRBD2 (5 bases each). Germline V CDR1 and CDR2: SQVTM, ANQGSEA. The CDR3 is made up of 15 amino acids. With 2 bases removed from V and 2 bases from J, the gap between germline ends came to 10 bases. CDR3 sequence reads: CSVEKLGAGANVLTF. As DNA, the CDR3 is TGCAGCGTTGAAAAGTTGGGGGCTGGGGCCAACGTCCTGACTTTC.

The table lists this clonotype with many counts. This chain connects TRBV27 to TRBJ2-3; 9 bases are a match to TRBD1. The CDR3 spans 14 residues. Germline V gene data show CDR1 as MNHEY and CDR2 as SMNVEV (reference sequence). The trim removed 6 bases at V and 5 bases at J, leaving 6 bases unmatched. The CDR3 spells CASSPGQGIDTQYF. The CDR3 nucleotides read TGTGCCAGCAGCCCGGGACAGGGCATAGATACGCAGTATTTT.